Listed below are T cell receptor beta chains from one sample, sequenced in a study of blood T cell repertoires in COVID-19. The assay was immunoSEQ multiplex PCR, and TCRdb's table has in-frame clones only and misses some. The repertoire holds fewer than 150,000 clones, with 84% as singletons. Input material: peripheral blood. Source of these receptors: a human donor in a cohort sampled during active COVID-19. Both conserved end residues are part of each CDR3. Each record gives: V gene, D gene, clone size, J gene, CDR3 protein, CDR3 DNA. A D gene is named only where the DNA matches it firmly. The size of a clone is reported for some rows only, either as once, few or many, or as a class for expanded clones.

TRBV3-1/TRBV3-2,TRBD1,NA,TRBJ2-6,CASSPVGGGSGANVLTF,TGTGCCAGCAGCCCCGTAGGGGGCGGTAGTGGGGCCAACGTCCTGACTTTC
TRBV5-6,TRBD1,NA,TRBJ2-2,CASRQRDSNTGELFF,TGTGCCAGCAGGCAACGGGACAGCAACACCGGGGAGCTGTTTTTT
TRBV19,TRBD1,NA,TRBJ2-1,CASQQGVKTNEQFF,TGTGCCAGCCAACAGGGGGTAAAGACCAATGAGCAGTTCTTC
TRBV12-5,NA,NA,TRBJ1-2,CASGQQINYGYTF,TGTGCTAGTGGCCAACAGATTAACTATGGCTACACCTTC
TRBV24-1,TRBD2,NA,TRBJ2-1,CATSAPSGGLYNEQFF,TGTGCCACCAGTGCCCCCAGCGGGGGACTCTACAATGAGCAGTTCTTC
TRBV7-6,NA,NA,TRBJ2-2,CASSAGTGELFF,TGTGCCAGCAGCGCCGGCACCGGGGAGCTGTTTTTT
TRBV27,NA,NA,TRBJ2-7,CASSFHALSYEQYF,TGTGCCAGCAGTTTTCACGCGCTCTCCTACGAGCAGTACTTC
TRBV3-1/TRBV3-2,TRBD2,NA,TRBJ2-1,CASSQRSLAGLSSYNEQFF,TGTGCCAGCAGCCAGCGGTCACTAGCGGGGCTAAGCTCCTACAATGAGCAGTTCTTC
TRBV29-1,NA,NA,TRBJ2-7,CSVDDGGRYEQYF,TGCAGCGTTGATGACGGGGGGCGCTACGAGCAGTACTTC
TRBV7-9,NA,NA,TRBJ1-4,CASSLYRAQGGNEKLFF,TGTGCCAGCAGCTTATATAGGGCGCAGGGCGGAAACGAAAAACTGTTTTTT
TRBV5-1,TRBD1,few,TRBJ2-2,CASGQGNIGELFF,TGCGCCAGCGGACAGGGGAATATTGGGGAGCTGTTTTTT
TRBV4-1,NA,NA,TRBJ2-5,CASSQGAGQETQYF,TGCGCCAGCAGCCAAGGCGCGGGTCAAGAGACCCAGTACTTC
TRBV9,TRBD2,NA,TRBJ2-2,CAHTPRASGGTGELFF,TGTGCCCACACCCCGAGGGCTAGCGGGGGCACCGGGGAGCTGTTTTTT
TRBV6-5,TRBD1,once,TRBJ1-2,CASTPNEGAQGYTF,TGTGCCAGCACCCCAAATGAGGGGGCGCAGGGCTACACCTTC
TRBV7-6,NA,NA,TRBJ2-7,CASRMAGSYEQYF,TGTGCCAGCAGGATGGCAGGGTCGTACGAGCAGTACTTC
TRBV15,NA,NA,TRBJ1-5,CATTPGGGNQPQHF,TGTGCCACCACCCCTGGGGGCGGCAATCAGCCCCAGCATTTT
TRBV5-1,TRBD1,NA,TRBJ2-3,CASSSDRGQGFLPDTQYF,TGCGCCAGCAGCTCGGACCGGGGACAGGGTTTTCTTCCAGATACGCAGTATTTT
TRBV19,NA,once,TRBJ2-1,CASSIVGGALYEQFF,TGTGCCAGTAGTATAGTGGGGGGGGCCCTTTATGAGCAGTTCTTC
TRBV6-5,NA,NA,TRBJ2-5,CASSYTGSGETQYF,TGTGCCAGCAGTTATACAGGTAGTGGCGAGACCCAGTACTTC
TRBV6-4,TRBD2,NA,TRBJ2-3,CASSPGGVDTQYF,TGTGCCAGCAGTCCCGGGGGGGTAGATACGCAGTATTTT
TRBV11-2,TRBD2,NA,TRBJ2-7,CASSFPGLAHEQYF,TGTGCCAGCAGCTTCCCGGGACTAGCGCACGAGCAGTACTTC
TRBV20-1,NA,few,TRBJ2-7,CSAEFSSEQYF,TGCAGTGCCGAGTTTTCTTCGGAGCAGTACTTC
TRBV29-1,NA,few,TRBJ1-5,CSVGQFDQPQHF,TGCAGCGTTGGCCAGTTCGATCAGCCCCAGCATTTT
TRBV2,NA,NA,TRBJ2-7,CASKAGFNEQYF,TGTGCCAGCAAAGCGGGTTTCAACGAGCAGTACTTC
TRBV6-5,NA,NA,TRBJ1-6,CASSYSRRAYNSPLHF,TGTGCCAGCAGTTACTCCCGCAGGGCATATAATTCACCCCTCCACTTT
TRBV19,NA,NA,TRBJ2-3,CASTLGPRDADTQYF,TGTGCCAGTACCTTAGGCCCCAGGGATGCAGATACGCAGTATTTT
TRBV18,TRBD1,NA,TRBJ2-2,CASSPPGGGTGELFF,TGTGCCAGCTCACCACCAGGGGGCGGCACCGGGGAGCTGTTTTTT
TRBV5-1,TRBD2,NA,TRBJ2-1,CASSLVNSGGGEQFF,TGCGCCAGCAGCTTGGTTAATAGCGGGGGTGGTGAGCAGTTCTTC
TRBV6-2/TRBV6-3,NA,NA,TRBJ2-5,CASSKYPRRQETQYF,TGTGCCAGCAGCAAATACCCCCGCCGTCAGGAGACCCAGTACTTC
TRBV5-6,NA,NA,TRBJ1-2,CASSSYRVGEGYTF,TGTGCCAGCAGCTCCTACAGGGTAGGGGAGGGCTACACCTTC
TRBV19,NA,once,TRBJ2-7,CASSPGSAFGSYEQYF,TGTGCCAGTAGCCCGGGGAGCGCCTTTGGATCCTACGAGCAGTACTTC
TRBV3-1/TRBV3-2,NA,NA,TRBJ1-1,CASSRVGEAFF,TGTGCCAGCAGCCGCGTCGGTGAAGCTTTCTTT
TRBV27,NA,NA,TRBJ2-7,CASSLQGGNGEQYF,TGTGCCAGCAGTTTACAGGGAGGAAATGGCGAGCAGTACTTC
TRBV27,TRBD1,NA,TRBJ1-2,CASSLQGHGYTF,TGTGCCAGCAGCTTACAGGGGCATGGCTACACCTTC
TRBV6-4,NA,NA,TRBJ2-1,CASSGETGDEQFF,TGTGCCAGCAGTGGCGAAACGGGGGATGAGCAGTTCTTC
TRBV7-9,NA,NA,TRBJ1-1,CASSLGSGSLNTEAFF,TGTGCCAGCAGCTTAGGTTCAGGATCATTGAACACTGAAGCTTTCTTT
TRBV5-8,TRBD2,NA,TRBJ2-3,CASSFFGGGTDTQYF,TGTGCCAGCAGCTTCTTCGGGGGGGGCACAGATACGCAGTATTTT
TRBV27,TRBD2,NA,TRBJ2-3,CASRPPGPGGDTQYF,TGTGCCAGCAGACCCCCCGGACCGGGAGGGGATACGCAGTATTTT
TRBV11-3,TRBD1,NA,TRBJ2-6,CASSRTGAGANVLTF,TGTGCCAGCAGCCGGACAGGGGCTGGGGCCAACGTCCTGACTTTC
TRBV27,TRBD2,once,TRBJ2-3,CASSSRGAGTSTDTQYF,TGTGCCAGCAGTTCCCGAGGAGCGGGGACTAGCACAGATACGCAGTATTTT
TRBV6-5,NA,NA,TRBJ1-2,CASSYSGAKNYGYTF,TGTGCCAGCAGTTACTCGGGGGCAAAAAACTATGGCTACACCTTC
TRBV7-3,NA,NA,TRBJ2-4,CASSLMGGKNIQYF,TGTGCCAGCAGCTTAATGGGAGGCAAAAACATTCAGTACTTC
TRBV5-1,NA,NA,TRBJ1-3,CASSLGGASSGNTIYF,TGCGCCAGCAGCTTGGGAGGCGCAAGCTCTGGAAACACCATATATTTT
TRBV6-5,NA,NA,TRBJ1-2,CASSSRTGHLNYGYTF,TGTGCCAGCAGTTCAAGAACGGGACACCTCAACTATGGCTACACCTTC
TRBV9,TRBD2,NA,TRBJ2-5,CASSGTSGGQETQYF,TGTGCCAGCAGCGGTACTAGCGGGGGCCAAGAGACCCAGTACTTC
TRBV6-5,NA,once,TRBJ1-2,CASSYRSQGSGYTF,TGTGCCAGCAGTTACCGATCCCAGGGAAGTGGCTACACCTTC
TRBV18,NA,once,TRBJ1-2,CASSQREPTGSFGGYTF,TGTGCCAGCTCACAACGAGAACCTACAGGGTCTTTTGGGGGCTACACCTTC
TRBV13,NA,once,TRBJ2-3,CASSPGTKPGTDTQYF,TGTGCCAGCAGCCCAGGGACAAAACCTGGCACAGATACGCAGTATTTT
TRBV5-1,TRBD1,NA,TRBJ1-2,CASSSGQGSGYTF,TGCGCCAGCAGCTCCGGACAGGGAAGTGGCTACACCTTC
TRBV3-1/TRBV3-2,TRBD2,NA,TRBJ2-3,CASSLGLAVGDTQYF,TGTGCCAGCAGCCTGGGACTAGCGGTAGGAGATACGCAGTATTTT
TRBV9,TRBD2,NA,TRBJ2-3,CASSDKRGGTSGTQYF,TGTGCCAGCAGCGACAAGCGGGGGGGGACGTCGGGTACGCAGTATTTT